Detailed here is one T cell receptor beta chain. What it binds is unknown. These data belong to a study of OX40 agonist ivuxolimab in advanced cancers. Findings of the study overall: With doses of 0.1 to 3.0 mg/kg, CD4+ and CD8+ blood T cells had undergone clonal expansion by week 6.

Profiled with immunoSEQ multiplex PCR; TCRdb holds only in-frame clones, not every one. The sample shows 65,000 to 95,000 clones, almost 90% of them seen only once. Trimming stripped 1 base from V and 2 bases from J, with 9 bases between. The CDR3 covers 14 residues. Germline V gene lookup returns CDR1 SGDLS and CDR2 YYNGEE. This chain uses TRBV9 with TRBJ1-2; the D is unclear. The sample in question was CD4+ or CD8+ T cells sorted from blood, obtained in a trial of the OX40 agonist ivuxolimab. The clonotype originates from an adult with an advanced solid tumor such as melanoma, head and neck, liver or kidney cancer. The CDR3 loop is CASSVMADNYGYTF. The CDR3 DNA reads TGTGCCAGCAGCGTAATGGCAGACAACTATGGCTACACCTTC.